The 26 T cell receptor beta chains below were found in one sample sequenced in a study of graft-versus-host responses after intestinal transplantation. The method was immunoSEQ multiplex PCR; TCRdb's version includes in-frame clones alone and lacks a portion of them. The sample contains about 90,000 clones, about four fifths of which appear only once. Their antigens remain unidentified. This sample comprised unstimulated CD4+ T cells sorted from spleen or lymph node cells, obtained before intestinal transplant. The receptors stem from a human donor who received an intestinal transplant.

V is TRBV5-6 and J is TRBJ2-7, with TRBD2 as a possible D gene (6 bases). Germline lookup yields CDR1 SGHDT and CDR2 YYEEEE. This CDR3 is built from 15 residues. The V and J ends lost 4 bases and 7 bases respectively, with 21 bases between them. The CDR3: CASSDAGTFRLEQYF. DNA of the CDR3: TGTGCCAGCAGCGACGCCGGGACTTTCCGTTTAGAGCAGTACTTC.

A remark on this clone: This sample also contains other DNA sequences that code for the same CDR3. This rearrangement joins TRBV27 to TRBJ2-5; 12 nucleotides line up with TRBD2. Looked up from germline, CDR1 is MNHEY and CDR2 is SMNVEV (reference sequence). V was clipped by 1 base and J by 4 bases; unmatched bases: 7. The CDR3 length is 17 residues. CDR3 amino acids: CASSLFSSGRGGETQYF. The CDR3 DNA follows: TGTGCCAGCAGTTTATTTTCTAGCGGGAGGGGAGGAGAGACCCAGTACTTC.

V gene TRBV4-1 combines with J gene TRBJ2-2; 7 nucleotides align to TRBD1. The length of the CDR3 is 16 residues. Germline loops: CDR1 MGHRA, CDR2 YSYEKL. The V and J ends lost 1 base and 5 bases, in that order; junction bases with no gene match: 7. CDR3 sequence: CASSQVSRGWTGELFF. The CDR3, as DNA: TGCGCCAGCAGCCAAGTATCCAGGGGGTGGACCGGGGAGCTGTTTTTT.

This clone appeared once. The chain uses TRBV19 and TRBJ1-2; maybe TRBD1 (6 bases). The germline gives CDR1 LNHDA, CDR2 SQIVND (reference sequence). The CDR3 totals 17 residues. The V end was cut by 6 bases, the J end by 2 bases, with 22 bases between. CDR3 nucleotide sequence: TGTGCCAGTAGCCCAAACGTCGGGAGGGGGATGAACTATGGCTACACCTTC. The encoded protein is CASSPNVGRGMNYGYTF.

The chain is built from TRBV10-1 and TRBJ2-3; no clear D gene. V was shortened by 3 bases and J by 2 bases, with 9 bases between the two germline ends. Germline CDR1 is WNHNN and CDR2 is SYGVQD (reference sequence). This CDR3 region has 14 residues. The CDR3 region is CASSDQIYTDTQYF. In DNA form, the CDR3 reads TGCGCCAGCAGTGACCAAATCTACACAGATACGCAGTATTTT.

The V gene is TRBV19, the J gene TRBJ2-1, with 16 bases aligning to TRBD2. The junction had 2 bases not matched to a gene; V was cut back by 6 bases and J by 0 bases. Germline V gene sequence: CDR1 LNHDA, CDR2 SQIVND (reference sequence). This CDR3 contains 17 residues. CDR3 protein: CASRGLAGGSSYNEQFF. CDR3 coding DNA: TGTGCCAGTAGGGGACTAGCGGGGGGGAGCTCCTACAATGAGCAGTTCTTC.

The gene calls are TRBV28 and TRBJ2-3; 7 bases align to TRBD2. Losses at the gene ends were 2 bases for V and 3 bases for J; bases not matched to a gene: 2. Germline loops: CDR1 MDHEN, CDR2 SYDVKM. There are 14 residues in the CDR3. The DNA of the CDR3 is TGTGCCAGCAGTTTAACTAGCGTAACAGATACGCAGTATTTT. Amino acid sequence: CASSLTSVTDTQYF.

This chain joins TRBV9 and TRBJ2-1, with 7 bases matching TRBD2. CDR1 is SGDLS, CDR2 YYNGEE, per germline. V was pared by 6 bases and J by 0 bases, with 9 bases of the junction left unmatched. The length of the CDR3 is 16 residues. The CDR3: CASIQGASGSYNEQFF. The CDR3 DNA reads TGTGCCAGCATTCAAGGGGCTAGCGGCTCCTACAATGAGCAGTTCTTC. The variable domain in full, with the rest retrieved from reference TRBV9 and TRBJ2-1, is DSGVTQTPKHLITATGQRVTLRCSPRSGDLSVYWYQQSLDQGLQFLIQYYNGEERAKGNILERFSAQQFPDLHSELNLSSLELGDSALYFCASIQGASGSYNEQFFGPGTRLTVL.

The CDR3 DNA sequence: TGTGCCAGCTCCCGGGACAGGGATTCACCCCTCCACTTT. Residues: CASSRDRDSPLHF. V is TRBV18 and J is TRBJ1-6, with TRBD1 matching over 9 bases. Germline values: CDR1 KGHSH, CDR2 LQKENI. The V and J ends lost 6 bases and 8 bases, in that order; junction bases with no gene match: 2. The CDR3 covers 13 residues.

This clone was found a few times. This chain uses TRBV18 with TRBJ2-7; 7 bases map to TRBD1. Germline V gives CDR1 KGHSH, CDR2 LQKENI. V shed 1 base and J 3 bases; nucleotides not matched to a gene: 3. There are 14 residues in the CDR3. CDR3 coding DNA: TGTGCCAGCTCACCACGGGCAGGGGGCTACGAGCAGTACTTC. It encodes CASSPRAGGYEQYF.

The CDR3 sequence: CASSPGSAGVADTQYF. Written as DNA, the CDR3 is TGCGCCAGCAGCCCTGGGTCGGCGGGAGTGGCAGATACGCAGTATTTT. The chain employs TRBV5-1 and TRBJ2-3; 7 bases are shared with TRBD2. Germline trimming cut 4 bases from V and 4 bases from J; bases unmatched to any gene: 12. Germline-derived CDR1 and CDR2 are SGHRS and YFSETQ. The CDR3 runs to 16 residues.

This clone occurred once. The CDR3 nucleotides are TGCGCCAGCAGCTTATGGGAGTTTGATTCACCCCTCCACTTT. As protein: CASSLWEFDSPLHF. This chain uses TRBV5-1 with TRBJ1-6, with D unresolved. From germline, CDR1 is SGHRS and CDR2 YFSETQ. Trimming took off 2 bases at V and 8 bases at J, with 11 bases between the two ends. The CDR3 is made up of 14 amino acids. The full variable domain, in which reference TRBV5-1 and TRBJ1-6 provide the parts outside the CDR3, is KAGVTQTPRYLIKTRGQQVTLSCSPISGHRSVSWYQQTPGQGLQFLFEYFSETQRNKGNFPGRFSGRQFSNSRSEMNVSTLELGDSALYLCASSLWEFDSPLHFGNGTRLTVT.

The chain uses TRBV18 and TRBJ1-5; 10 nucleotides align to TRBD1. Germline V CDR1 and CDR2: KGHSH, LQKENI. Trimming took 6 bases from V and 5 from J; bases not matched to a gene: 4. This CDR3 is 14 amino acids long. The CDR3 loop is CASSTGGADQPQHF. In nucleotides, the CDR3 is TGTGCCAGCTCGACAGGGGGCGCGGATCAGCCCCAGCATTTT. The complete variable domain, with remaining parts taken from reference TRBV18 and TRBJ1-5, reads NAGVMQNPRHLVRRRGQEARLRCSPMKGHSHVYWYRQLPEEGLKFMVYLQKENIIDESGMPKERFSAEFPKEGPSILRIQQVVRGDSAAYFCASSTGGADQPQHFGDGTRLSIL.

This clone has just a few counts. The CDR3 loop is CASSLGALNYGYTF. The DNA for the CDR3 is TGTGCCAGCAGCCTGGGGGCGCTTAACTATGGCTACACCTTC. The rearrangement links TRBV2 to TRBJ1-2; D might be TRBD1 (6 bases). Germline lookup yields CDR1 SNHLY and CDR2 FYNNEI. V dropped 6 bases and J dropped 1 base, with 12 bases sitting between them. The CDR3 contains 14 residues.

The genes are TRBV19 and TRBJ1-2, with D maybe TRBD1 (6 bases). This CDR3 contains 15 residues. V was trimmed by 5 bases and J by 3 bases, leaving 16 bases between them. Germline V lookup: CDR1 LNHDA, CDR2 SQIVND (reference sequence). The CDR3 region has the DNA TGTGCCAGTAGTGTAGCCACAGGGACCGACTATGGCTACACCTTC. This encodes CASSVATGTDYGYTF.

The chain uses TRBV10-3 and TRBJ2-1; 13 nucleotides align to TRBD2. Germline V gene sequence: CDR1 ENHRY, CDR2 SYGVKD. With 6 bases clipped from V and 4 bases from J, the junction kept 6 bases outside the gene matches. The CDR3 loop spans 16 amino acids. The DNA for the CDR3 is TGTGCCATCAGCGGACTAGCGGGGGCCCTTTACAATGAGCAGTTCTTC. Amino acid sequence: CAISGLAGALYNEQFF.

CDR3 bases: TGTGCCAGCACGGAGCGGGGGGCGGGGGGAGAGCAGTACTTC. The encoded protein is CASTERGAGGEQYF. The chain combines TRBV6-6 with TRBJ2-7, with 9 positions matching TRBD2. Unmatched junction bases numbered 11, after V lost 7 bases and J lost 7 bases. This CDR3 has 14 residues. Germline assignment: CDR1 MNHNY and CDR2 SVGAGI (reference sequence).

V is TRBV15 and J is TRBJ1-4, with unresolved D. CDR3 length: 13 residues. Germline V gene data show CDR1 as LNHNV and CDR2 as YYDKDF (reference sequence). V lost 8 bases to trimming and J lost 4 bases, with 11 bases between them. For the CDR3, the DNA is TGTGCCACCTCGAGGCTTGGTAATGAAAAACTGTTTTTT. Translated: CATSRLGNEKLFF.

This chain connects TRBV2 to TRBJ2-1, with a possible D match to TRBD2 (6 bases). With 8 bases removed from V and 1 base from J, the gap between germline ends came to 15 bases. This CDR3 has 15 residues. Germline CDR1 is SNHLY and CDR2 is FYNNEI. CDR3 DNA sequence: TGTGCCAGCGGCACTGACGGGGGTTCCTACAATGAGCAGTTCTTC. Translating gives CASGTDGGSYNEQFF.

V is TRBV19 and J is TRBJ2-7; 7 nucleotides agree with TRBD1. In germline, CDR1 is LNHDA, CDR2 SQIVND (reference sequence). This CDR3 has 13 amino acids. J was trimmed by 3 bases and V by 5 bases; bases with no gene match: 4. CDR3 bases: TGTGCCAGTAGTGGAACAGGGGTCTACGAGCAGTACTTC. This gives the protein CASSGTGVYEQYF.

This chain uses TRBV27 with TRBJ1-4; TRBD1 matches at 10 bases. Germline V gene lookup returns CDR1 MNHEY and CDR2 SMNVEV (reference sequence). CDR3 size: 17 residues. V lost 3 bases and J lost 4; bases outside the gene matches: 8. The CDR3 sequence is CASSFKTGGRGNEKLFF. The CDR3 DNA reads TGTGCCAGCAGTTTCAAGACAGGGGGCCGGGGTAATGAAAAACTGTTTTTT.

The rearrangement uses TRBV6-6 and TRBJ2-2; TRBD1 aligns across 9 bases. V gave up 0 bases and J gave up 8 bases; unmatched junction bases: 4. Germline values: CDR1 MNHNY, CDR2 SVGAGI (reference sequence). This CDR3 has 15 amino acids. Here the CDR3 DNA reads TGTGCCAGCAGTTACTCTCGACAGGGGGTTGGGGAGCTGTTTTTT. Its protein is CASSYSRQGVGELFF.

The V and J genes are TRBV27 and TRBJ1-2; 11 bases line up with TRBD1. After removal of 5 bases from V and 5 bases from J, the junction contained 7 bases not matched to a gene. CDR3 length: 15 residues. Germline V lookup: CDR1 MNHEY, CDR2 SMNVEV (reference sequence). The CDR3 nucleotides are TGTGCCAGCAGTCTCCGGACAGGGGGCGCATATGGCTACACCTTC. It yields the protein CASSLRTGGAYGYTF.

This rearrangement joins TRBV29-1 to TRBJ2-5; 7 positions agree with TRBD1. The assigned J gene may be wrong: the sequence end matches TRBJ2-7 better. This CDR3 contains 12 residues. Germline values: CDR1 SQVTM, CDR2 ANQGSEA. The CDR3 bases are TGCAGCGCCGGGACAGCTTCCTACGAGCAGTACTTC. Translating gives CSAGTASYEQYF.

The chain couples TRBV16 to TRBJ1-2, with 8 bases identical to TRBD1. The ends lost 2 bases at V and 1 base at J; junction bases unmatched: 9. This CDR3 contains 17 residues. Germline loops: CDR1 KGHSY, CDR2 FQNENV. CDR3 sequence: CASSQTPRDRLNYGYTF. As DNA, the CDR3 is TGTGCCAGCAGCCAAACCCCCCGGGACAGGCTTAACTATGGCTACACCTTC.

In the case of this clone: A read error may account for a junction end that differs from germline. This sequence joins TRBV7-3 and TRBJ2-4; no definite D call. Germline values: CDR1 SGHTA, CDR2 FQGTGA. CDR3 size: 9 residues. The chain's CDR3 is CASSFRSPF. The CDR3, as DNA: TGTGCCAGCAGCTTTCGGTCTCCGTTC.